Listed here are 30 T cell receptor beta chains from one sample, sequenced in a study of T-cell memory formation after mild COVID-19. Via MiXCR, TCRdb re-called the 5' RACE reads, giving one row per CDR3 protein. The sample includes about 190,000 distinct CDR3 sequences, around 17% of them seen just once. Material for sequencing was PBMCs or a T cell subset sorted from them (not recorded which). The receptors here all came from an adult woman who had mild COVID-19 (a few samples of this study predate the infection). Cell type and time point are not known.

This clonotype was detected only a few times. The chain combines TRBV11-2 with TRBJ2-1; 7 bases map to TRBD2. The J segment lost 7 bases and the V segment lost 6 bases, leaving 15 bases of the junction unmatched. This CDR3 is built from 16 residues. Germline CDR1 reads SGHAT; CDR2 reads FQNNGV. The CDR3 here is CASRSPRERGMNEQFF. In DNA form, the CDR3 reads TGTGCCAGCAGATCCCCCCGGGAGCGGGGTATGAATGAGCAGTTCTTC.

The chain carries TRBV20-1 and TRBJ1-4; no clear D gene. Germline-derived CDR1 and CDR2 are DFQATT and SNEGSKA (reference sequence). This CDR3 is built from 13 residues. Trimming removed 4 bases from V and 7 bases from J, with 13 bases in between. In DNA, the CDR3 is TGCAGTGCTACCGGACCTCCTCTTGAAAAACTGTTTTTT. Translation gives CSATGPPLEKLFF.

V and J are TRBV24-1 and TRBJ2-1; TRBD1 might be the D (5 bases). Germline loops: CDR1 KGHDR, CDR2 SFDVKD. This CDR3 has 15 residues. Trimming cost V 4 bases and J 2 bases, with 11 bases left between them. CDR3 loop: CATSDPDSPYNEQFF. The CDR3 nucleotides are TGTGCCACCAGTGACCCCGACAGCCCCTACAATGAGCAGTTCTTC.

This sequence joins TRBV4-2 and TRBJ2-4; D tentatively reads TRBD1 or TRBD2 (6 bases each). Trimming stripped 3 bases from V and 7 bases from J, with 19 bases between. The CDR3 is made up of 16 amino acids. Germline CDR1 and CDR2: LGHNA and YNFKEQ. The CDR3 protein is CASSQGGHHEENIQYF. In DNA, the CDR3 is TGTGCCAGCAGCCAGGGGGGACACCATGAGGAGAACATTCAGTACTTC.

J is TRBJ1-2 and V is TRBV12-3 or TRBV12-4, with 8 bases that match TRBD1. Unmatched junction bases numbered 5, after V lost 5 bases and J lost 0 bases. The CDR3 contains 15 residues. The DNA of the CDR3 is TGTGCCAGCAGTGCGGGGACAGGAGCTAACTATGGCTACACCTTC. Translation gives CASSAGTGANYGYTF.

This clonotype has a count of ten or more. The CDR3 nucleotides read TGTGCCAGCAGTCAGACAGGGTTGGGTGGCTACACCTTC. This sequence encodes CASSQTGLGGYTF. The chain carries TRBV3-1 and TRBJ1-2, with 7 bases fitting TRBD1. J gave up 7 bases and V 6 bases, and 8 bases lay outside the gene matches. The germline V gene has CDR1 LGHDT and CDR2 YNNKEL (reference sequence). The CDR3 contains 13 residues.

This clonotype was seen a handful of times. In DNA form, the CDR3 reads TGCAGCGTAAAGAAACGACAGGGCCATACTGAAGCTTTCTTT. This encodes CSVKKRQGHTEAFF. The V and J genes are TRBV29-1 and TRBJ1-1; 7 nucleotides match TRBD1. J gave up 5 bases and V 6 bases, and 12 bases lay outside the gene matches. The CDR3 sequence is 14 residues long. Germline V gene sequence: CDR1 SQVTM, CDR2 ANQGSEA.

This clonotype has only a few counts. The CDR3: CASSKRTAGETQYF. As DNA, the CDR3 is TGTGCCAGCAGCAAAAGGACTGCAGGGGAGACCCAGTACTTC. The chain uses TRBV7-8 and TRBJ2-5, with D perhaps given as TRBD1 or TRBD2 (5 bases each). The V end lost 5 bases, the J end lost 5 bases, and 15 bases lay between the germline ends. CDR3 length: 14 amino acids. Germline CDR1 and CDR2: SGHVS and FQNEAQ.

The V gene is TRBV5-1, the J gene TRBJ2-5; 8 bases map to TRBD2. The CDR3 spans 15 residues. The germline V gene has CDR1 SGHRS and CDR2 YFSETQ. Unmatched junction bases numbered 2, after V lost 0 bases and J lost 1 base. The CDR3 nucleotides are TGCGCCAGCAGCTTGGGCGGGGGGCTCCAAGAGACCCAGTACTTC. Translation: CASSLGGGLQETQYF.

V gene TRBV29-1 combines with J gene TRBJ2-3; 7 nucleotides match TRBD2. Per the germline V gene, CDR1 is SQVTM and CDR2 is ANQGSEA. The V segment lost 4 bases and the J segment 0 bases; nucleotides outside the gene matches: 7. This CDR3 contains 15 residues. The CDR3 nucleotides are TGCAGCGTTGGGGGTACTAGCGTTAGCACAGATACGCAGTATTTT. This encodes CSVGGTSVSTDTQYF.

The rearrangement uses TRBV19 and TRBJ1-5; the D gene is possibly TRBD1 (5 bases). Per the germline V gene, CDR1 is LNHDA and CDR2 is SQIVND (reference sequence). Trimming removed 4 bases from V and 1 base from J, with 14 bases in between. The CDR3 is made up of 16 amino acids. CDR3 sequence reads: CASSNFARESNQPQHF. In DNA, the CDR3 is TGTGCCAGTAGTAACTTTGCCAGGGAGAGCAATCAGCCCCAGCATTTT.

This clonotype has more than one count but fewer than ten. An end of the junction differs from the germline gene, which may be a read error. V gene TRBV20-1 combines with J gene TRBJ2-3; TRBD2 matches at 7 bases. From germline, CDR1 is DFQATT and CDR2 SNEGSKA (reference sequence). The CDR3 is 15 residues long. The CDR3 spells CSPREGNTRTDTQYF. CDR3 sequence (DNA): TGCAGTCCTAGGGAGGGAAACACCCGCACAGATACGCAGTATTTT.

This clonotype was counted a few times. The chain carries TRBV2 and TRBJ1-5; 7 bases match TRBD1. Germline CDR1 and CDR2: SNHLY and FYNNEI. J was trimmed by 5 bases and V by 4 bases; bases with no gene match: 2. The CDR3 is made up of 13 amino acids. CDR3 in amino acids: CASSAGGDQPQHF. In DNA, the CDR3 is TGTGCCAGCAGTGCAGGGGGGGATCAGCCCCAGCATTTT.

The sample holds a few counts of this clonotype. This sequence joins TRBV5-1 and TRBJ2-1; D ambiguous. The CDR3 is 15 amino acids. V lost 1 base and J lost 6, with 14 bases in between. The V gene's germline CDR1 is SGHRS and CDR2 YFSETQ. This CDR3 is CASSLRGDLGNEQFF. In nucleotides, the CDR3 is TGCGCCAGCAGCTTGAGAGGTGATCTAGGCAATGAGCAGTTCTTC.

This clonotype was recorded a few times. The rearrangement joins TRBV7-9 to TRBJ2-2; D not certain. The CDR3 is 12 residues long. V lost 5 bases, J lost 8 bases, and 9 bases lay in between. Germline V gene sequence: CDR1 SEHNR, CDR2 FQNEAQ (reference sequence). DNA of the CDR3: TGTGCCAGCAGCAAGACCCGGGGGGAGCTGTTTTTT. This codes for CASSKTRGELFF. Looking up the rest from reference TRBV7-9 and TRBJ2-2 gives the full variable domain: DTGVSQNPRHKITKRGQNVTFRCDPISEHNRLYWYRQTLGQGPEFLTYFQNEAQLEKSRLLSDRFSAERPKGSFSTLEIQRTEQGDSAMYLCASSKTRGELFFGEGSRLTVL.

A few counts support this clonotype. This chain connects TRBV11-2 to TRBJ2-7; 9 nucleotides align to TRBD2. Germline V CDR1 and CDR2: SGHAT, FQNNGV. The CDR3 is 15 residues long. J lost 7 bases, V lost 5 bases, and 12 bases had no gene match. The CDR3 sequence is CASSPRLAVTGEQYF. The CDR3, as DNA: TGTGCCAGCAGCCCAAGACTAGCGGTCACGGGGGAGCAGTACTTC.

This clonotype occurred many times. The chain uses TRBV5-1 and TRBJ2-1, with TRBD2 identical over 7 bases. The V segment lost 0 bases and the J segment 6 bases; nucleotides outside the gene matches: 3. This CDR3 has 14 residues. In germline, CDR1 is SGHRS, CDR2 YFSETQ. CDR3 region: CASSLVASGNEQFF. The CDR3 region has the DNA TGCGCCAGCAGCTTGGTGGCTAGCGGCAATGAGCAGTTCTTC.

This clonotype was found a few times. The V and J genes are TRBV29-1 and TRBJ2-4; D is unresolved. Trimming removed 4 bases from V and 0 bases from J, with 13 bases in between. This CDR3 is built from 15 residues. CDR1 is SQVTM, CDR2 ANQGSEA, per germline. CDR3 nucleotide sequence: TGCAGCGTTGTTGTCGGAAACCTAGCCAAAAACATTCAGTACTTC. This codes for CSVVVGNLAKNIQYF.

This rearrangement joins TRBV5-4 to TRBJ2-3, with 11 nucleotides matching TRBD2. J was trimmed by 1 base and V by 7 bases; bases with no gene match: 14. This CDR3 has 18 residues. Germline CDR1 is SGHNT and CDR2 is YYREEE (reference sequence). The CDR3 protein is CASGIGVAGGRGTDTQYF. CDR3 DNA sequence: TGTGCCAGCGGCATAGGGGTAGCGGGAGGGCGGGGCACAGATACGCAGTATTTT. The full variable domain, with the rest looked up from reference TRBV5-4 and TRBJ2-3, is ETGVTQSPTHLIKTRGQQVTLRCSSQSGHNTVSWYQQALGQGPQFIFQYYREEENGRGNFPPRFSGLQFPNYSSELNVNALELDDSALYLCASGIGVAGGRGTDTQYFGPGTRLTVL.

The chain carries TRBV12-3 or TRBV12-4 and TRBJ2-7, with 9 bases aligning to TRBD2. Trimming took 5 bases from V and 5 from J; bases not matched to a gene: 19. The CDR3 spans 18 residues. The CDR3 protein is CASSTFRRGLAPLHEQYF. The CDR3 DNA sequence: TGTGCCAGCAGTACTTTCCGACGAGGACTAGCGCCACTCCACGAGCAGTACTTC.

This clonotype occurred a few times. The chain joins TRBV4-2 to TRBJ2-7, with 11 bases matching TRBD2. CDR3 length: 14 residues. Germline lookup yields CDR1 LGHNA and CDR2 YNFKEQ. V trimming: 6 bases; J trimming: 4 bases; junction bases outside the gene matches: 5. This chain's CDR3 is CASRPTSGSYEQYF. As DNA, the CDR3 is TGTGCCAGCAGACCTACTAGCGGGAGTTACGAGCAGTACTTC.

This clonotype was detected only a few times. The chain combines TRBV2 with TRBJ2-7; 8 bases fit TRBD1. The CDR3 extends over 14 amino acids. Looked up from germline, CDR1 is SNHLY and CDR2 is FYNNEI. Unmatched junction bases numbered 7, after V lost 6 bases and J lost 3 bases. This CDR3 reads CASSENGQGYEQYF. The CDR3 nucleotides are TGTGCCAGCAGCGAAAACGGACAGGGCTACGAGCAGTACTTC. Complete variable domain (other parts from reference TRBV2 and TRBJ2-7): EPEVTQTPSHQVTQMGQEVILRCVPISNHLYFYWYRQILGQKVEFLVSFYNNEISEKSEIFDDQFSVERPDGSNFTLKIRSTKLEDSAMYFCASSENGQGYEQYFGPGTRLTVT.

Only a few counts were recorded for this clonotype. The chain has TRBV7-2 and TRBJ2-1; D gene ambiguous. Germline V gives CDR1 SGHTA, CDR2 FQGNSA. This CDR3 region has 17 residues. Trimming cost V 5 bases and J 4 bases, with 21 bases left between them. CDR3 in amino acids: CASSRGVASSGYNEQFF. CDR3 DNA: TGTGCCAGCAGCCGCGGAGTTGCGTCCAGTGGGTACAATGAGCAGTTCTTC.

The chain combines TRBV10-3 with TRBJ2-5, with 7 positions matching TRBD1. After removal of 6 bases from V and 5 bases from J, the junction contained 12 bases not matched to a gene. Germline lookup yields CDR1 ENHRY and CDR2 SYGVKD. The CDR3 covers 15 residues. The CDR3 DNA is TGTGCCATCAGGGGTGGACAGGCCCCCGGGGAGACCCAGTACTTC. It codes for CAIRGGQAPGETQYF.

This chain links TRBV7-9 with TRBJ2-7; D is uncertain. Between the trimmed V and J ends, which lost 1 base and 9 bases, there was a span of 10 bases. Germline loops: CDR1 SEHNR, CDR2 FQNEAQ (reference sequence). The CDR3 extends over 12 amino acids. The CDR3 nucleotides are TGTGCCAGCAGCTTAGACACCCAAGGGCAGTACTTC. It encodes CASSLDTQGQYF.

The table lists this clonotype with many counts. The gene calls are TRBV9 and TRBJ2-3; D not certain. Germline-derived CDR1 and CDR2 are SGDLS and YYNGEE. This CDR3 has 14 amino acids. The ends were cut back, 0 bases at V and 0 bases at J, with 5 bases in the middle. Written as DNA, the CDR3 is TGTGCCAGCAGCGTAGCGGCCAGCACAGATACGCAGTATTTT. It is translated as CASSVAASTDTQYF.

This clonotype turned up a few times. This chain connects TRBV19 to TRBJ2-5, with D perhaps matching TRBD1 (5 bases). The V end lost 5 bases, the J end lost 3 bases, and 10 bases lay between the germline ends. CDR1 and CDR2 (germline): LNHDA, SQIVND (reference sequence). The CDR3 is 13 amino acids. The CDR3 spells CASSWAGKETQYF. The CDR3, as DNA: TGTGCCAGTAGTTGGGCAGGGAAAGAGACCCAGTACTTC.

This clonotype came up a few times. CDR3 DNA: TGTGCCAGCAGAAGCGAGCCTGGAAACACCATATATTTT. It yields the protein CASRSEPGNTIYF. The rearrangement joins TRBV27 to TRBJ1-3; D unresolved. The CDR3 totals 13 residues. CDR1 MNHEY and CDR2 SMNVEV come from the germline V gene (reference sequence). V was shortened by 6 bases and J by 2 bases, with 8 bases between the two germline ends.

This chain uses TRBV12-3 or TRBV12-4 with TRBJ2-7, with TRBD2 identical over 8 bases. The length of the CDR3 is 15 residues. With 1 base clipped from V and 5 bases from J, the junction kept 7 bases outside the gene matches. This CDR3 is CASSLVGTSVDEQYF. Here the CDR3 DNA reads TGTGCCAGCAGTTTAGTCGGGACTAGTGTAGACGAGCAGTACTTC.

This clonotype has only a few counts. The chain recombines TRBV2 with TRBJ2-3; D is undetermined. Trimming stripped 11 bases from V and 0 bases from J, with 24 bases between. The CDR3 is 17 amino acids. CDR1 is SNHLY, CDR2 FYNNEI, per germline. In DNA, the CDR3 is TGTGCCTGCCCCCAAGACACAATAACCTTTAGCACAGATACGCAGTATTTT. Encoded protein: CACPQDTITFSTDTQYF.